This T cell receptor beta chain stems from a study of control samples from healthy donors and cancer patients. TCRdb keeps only in-frame clones here, not all; method: immunoSEQ multiplex PCR. The table shows around 130,000 clones, with about 88% occurring only once. This clone was counted between two and nine times. Per the germline V gene, CDR1 is SGDLS and CDR2 is YYNGEE. J gave up 1 base and V 2 bases, and 10 bases lay outside the gene matches. The CDR3 runs 18 residues. The sample consisted of blood. The J gene is TRBJ2-3, the V gene TRBV9; 10 bases map to TRBD2. The TCR comes from a man aged 45-65 years in good health. The CDR3 DNA follows: TGTGCCAGCAGCGTGGTAGAGGCGAGCGGGGGGGGCACAGATACGCAGTATTTT. It yields the protein CASSVVEASGGGTDTQYF.